A single sample is the source of the 10 T cell receptor beta chains below, sequenced in a study of control samples from healthy donors and cancer patients. Assay: immunoSEQ multiplex PCR; the TCRdb copy retains only in-frame clones and omits some. The table records about 45,000 clones, roughly 90% of them present only once. Material: PBMCs. Receptors were obtained from a middle-aged woman with head and neck cancer.

The chain recombines TRBV30 with TRBJ2-6, with 7 bases matching TRBD1. Germline assignment: CDR1 GTSNPN and CDR2 SVGIG (reference sequence). This CDR3 is 16 amino acids long. Unmatched junction bases numbered 7, after V lost 3 bases and J lost 2 bases. The CDR3 DNA sequence: TGTGCCTGGAGGGCCCCGACAGGGACTGGGGCCAACGTCCTGACTTTC. This encodes CAWRAPTGTGANVLTF.

The V gene is TRBV19, the J gene TRBJ1-2, with TRBD1 as a possible D gene (6 bases). V lost 7 bases and J 2 bases, leaving 14 bases between the germline ends. This CDR3 region has 14 residues. The germline CDR1 and CDR2 sequences are LNHDA and SQIVND (reference sequence). The CDR3 DNA reads as TGTGCCAGTACCCGATCCACAGGGAACTATGGCTACACCTTC. Its protein product is CASTRSTGNYGYTF.

The chain joins TRBV5-1 to TRBJ2-3; 9 bases align to TRBD2. Germline-derived CDR1 and CDR2 are SGHRS and YFSETQ. There are 14 residues in the CDR3. The V and J ends lost 4 bases and 4 bases, in that order; junction bases with no gene match: 4. The CDR3 sequence is CASSPIAGADTQYF. The CDR3 DNA reads TGCGCCAGCAGCCCCATAGCGGGAGCAGATACGCAGTATTTT. The variable domain in full, with the rest retrieved from reference TRBV5-1 and TRBJ2-3, is KAGVTQTPRYLIKTRGQQVTLSCSPISGHRSVSWYQQTPGQGLQFLFEYFSETQRNKGNFPGRFSGRQFSNSRSEMNVSTLELGDSALYLCASSPIAGADTQYFGPGTRLTVL.

The J gene is TRBJ2-1, the V gene TRBV13; D is tentatively TRBD1 or TRBD2 (5 bases each). Germline V gives CDR1 PRHDT, CDR2 FYEKMQ (reference sequence). This CDR3 spans 16 amino acids. With 6 bases removed from V and 3 bases from J, the gap between germline ends came to 18 bases. In nucleotides, the CDR3 is TGTGCCAGCAGTCGAACCGGGACCCTGAGCTACAATGAGCAGTTCTTC. It encodes CASSRTGTLSYNEQFF.

This chain connects TRBV27 to TRBJ1-1; TRBD1 matches at 8 bases. The germline gives CDR1 MNHEY, CDR2 SMNVEV (reference sequence). J lost 3 bases, V lost 4 bases, and 7 bases had no gene match. The CDR3 sequence is 15 residues long. The CDR3 spells CASSSNQGQDTEAFF. CDR3 bases: TGTGCCAGCAGTTCCAACCAGGGACAGGACACTGAAGCTTTCTTT.

The chain joins TRBV6-2 or TRBV6-3 to TRBJ2-2; 9 bases map to TRBD1. This CDR3 is 16 amino acids long. J was trimmed by 5 bases and V by 2 bases; bases with no gene match: 6. Germline lookup yields CDR1 MNHEY and CDR2 SVGEGT. The CDR3 DNA follows: TGTGCCAGCAGTTACCCCAGGACAGGGGAGACCGGGGAGCTGTTTTTT. Its protein is CASSYPRTGETGELFF.

Only one count was recorded for this clone. The chain joins TRBV5-1 to TRBJ1-6; D gene uncertain. Trimming left V 4 bases short and J 3 bases short, with 11 bases between. CDR1 and CDR2 (germline): SGHRS, YFSETQ. The CDR3 runs to 15 residues. The CDR3 nucleotides read TGCGCCAGCAGCCCCTGGGGTGACTATAATTCACCCCTCCACTTT. It translates to CASSPWGDYNSPLHF. Drawing the rest from reference TRBV5-1 and TRBJ1-6, the complete variable domain is KAGVTQTPRYLIKTRGQQVTLSCSPISGHRSVSWYQQTPGQGLQFLFEYFSETQRNKGNFPGRFSGRQFSNSRSEMNVSTLELGDSALYLCASSPWGDYNSPLHFGNGTRLTVT.

In the case of this clone: Possible read error: a much larger clone is one base away. The V gene is TRBV6-1, the J gene TRBJ2-5, with TRBD2 matching over 12 bases. With V trimmed by 2 bases and J by 4 bases, 2 bases remained unmatched. The CDR3 runs 15 residues. The germline CDR1 and CDR2 sequences are MNHNS and SASEGT. CDR3 amino acids: CASSELAGGPETQYF. The DNA for the CDR3 is TGTGCCAGCAGTGAACTAGCGGGGGGGCCAGAGACCCAGTACTTC.

This chain joins TRBV15 and TRBJ2-2; 9 bases map to TRBD2. The V gene's germline CDR1 is LNHNV and CDR2 YYDKDF (reference sequence). V was pared by 1 base and J by 6 bases, with 3 bases of the junction left unmatched. CDR3 length: 15 amino acids. The CDR3 region has the DNA TGTGCCACCAGCAGAGCTCGCGGGGGGGCCGGGGAGCTGTTTTTT. Protein product: CATSRARGGAGELFF. Full variable domain (remainder filled in from reference TRBV15 and TRBJ2-2): DAMVIQNPRYQVTQFGKPVTLSCSQTLNHNVMYWYQQKSSQAPKLLFHYYDKDFNNEADTPDNFQSRRPNTSFCFLDIRSPGLGDTAMYLCATSRARGGAGELFFGEGSRLTVL.

The rearrangement joins TRBV18 to TRBJ1-3; D remains ambiguous. The V gene's germline CDR1 is KGHSH and CDR2 LQKENI. The CDR3 has 15 residues. Deletions cut 2 bases from V and 0 bases from J, with 8 bases between. In DNA form, the CDR3 reads TGTGCCAGCTCACCAGCCAAGAGCTCTGGAAACACCATATATTTT. Translated: CASSPAKSSGNTIYF.